These T cell receptor beta chains were read from a single sample in a study of blood T cells in healthy people across ages. TCRdb recomputed calls from the 5' RACE reads with MiXCR, one row per CDR3 protein. The sample has roughly 800,000 distinct CDR3 sequences; more than 45% are singletons. Specimen: blood. The source is a man aged 25 to 45 in good health. The CDR3 runs from the conserved cysteine through the conserved F or W. The D gene is left open where the match is weak. The size of a clone is reported for some rows only, either as once, few or many, or as a class for expanded clones.

cdr3_aa: CATRQAPSSGANVLTF; cdr3_nt: TGTGCCACCAGGCAGGCCCCGAGCTCTGGGGCCAACGTCCTGACTTTC; clone_size: few; d_call: NA; j_call: TRBJ2-6; v_call: TRBV24-1
cdr3_aa: CASSPPGGSNSPLHF; cdr3_nt: TGTGCCAGCAGCCCCCCGGGGGGCAGTAATTCACCCCTCCACTTT; clone_size: few; d_call: NA; j_call: TRBJ1-6; v_call: TRBV4-2
cdr3_aa: CASSVEAETSYNEQFF; cdr3_nt: TGTGCCAGCAGCGTGGAGGCCGAGACTTCCTACAATGAGCAGTTCTTC; clone_size: NA; d_call: NA; j_call: TRBJ2-1; v_call: TRBV5-8
cdr3_aa: CASSHTHRPTYQETQYF; cdr3_nt: TGTGCCAGCAGCCACACGCACCGACCAACCTACCAAGAGACCCAGTACTTC; clone_size: NA; d_call: NA; j_call: TRBJ2-5; v_call: TRBV3-1
cdr3_aa: CSVKTPTGYEQYF; cdr3_nt: TGCAGTGTCAAGACCCCGACTGGGTACGAGCAGTACTTC; clone_size: NA; d_call: NA; j_call: TRBJ2-7; v_call: TRBV20-1
cdr3_aa: CATDSRGQGWETQYF; cdr3_nt: TGTGCCACCGATTCCCGGGGGCAGGGGTGGGAGACCCAGTACTTC; clone_size: NA; d_call: NA; j_call: TRBJ2-5; v_call: TRBV7-8
cdr3_aa: CSVAFGTGSPYEQYF; cdr3_nt: TGCAGCGTTGCTTTTGGGACAGGGTCCCCCTACGAGCAGTACTTC; clone_size: few; d_call: TRBD1; j_call: TRBJ2-7; v_call: TRBV29-1
cdr3_aa: CSARPGPRMDYGYTF; cdr3_nt: TGCAGTGCTAGGCCGGGGCCACGCATGGACTATGGCTACACCTTC; clone_size: NA; d_call: NA; j_call: TRBJ1-2; v_call: TRBV20-1
cdr3_aa: CARSDRVGSYGYTF; cdr3_nt: TGTGCCAGAAGTGACAGGGTAGGAAGCTATGGCTACACCTTC; clone_size: NA; d_call: TRBD1; j_call: TRBJ1-2; v_call: TRBV6-1
cdr3_aa: CASSLQEGDTQYF; cdr3_nt: TGCGCCAGCAGCCTACAGGAAGGAGATACGCAGTATTTT; clone_size: NA; d_call: NA; j_call: TRBJ2-3; v_call: TRBV4-3
cdr3_aa: CASSYGGSGANVLTF; cdr3_nt: TGTGCCAGCAGTTATGGGGGCTCTGGGGCCAACGTCCTGACTTTC; clone_size: NA; d_call: NA; j_call: TRBJ2-6; v_call: TRBV6-6
cdr3_aa: CASSYLFGVIETQYF; cdr3_nt: TGTGCCAGCAGTTACTTGTTTGGGGTAATAGAGACCCAGTACTTC; clone_size: NA; d_call: NA; j_call: TRBJ2-5; v_call: TRBV6-5
cdr3_aa: CASSYSGLAGRYEQYF; cdr3_nt: TGTGCCAGCAGTTACAGTGGACTAGCGGGCCGCTACGAGCAGTACTTC; clone_size: NA; d_call: TRBD2; j_call: TRBJ2-7; v_call: TRBV6-5
cdr3_aa: CASSQSGGQEAQYF; cdr3_nt: TGTGCCAGCAGCCAGTCTGGCGGCCAAGAGGCCCAGTACTTC; clone_size: NA; d_call: NA; j_call: TRBJ2-5; v_call: TRBV4-2
cdr3_aa: CASGVPEKAQYF; cdr3_nt: TGTGCCAGCGGGGTTCCCGAGAAAGCGCAGTATTTT; clone_size: NA; d_call: NA; j_call: TRBJ2-3; v_call: TRBV6-2/TRBV6-3
cdr3_aa: CASRATSNEQYF; cdr3_nt: TGTGCCAGCAGGGCGACTAGTAACGAGCAGTACTTC; clone_size: NA; d_call: NA; j_call: TRBJ2-7; v_call: TRBV12-3/TRBV12-4
cdr3_aa: CASSNPGAGEQYF; cdr3_nt: TGTGCCAGCAGCAATCCAGGGGCGGGGGAGCAGTACTTC; clone_size: few; d_call: NA; j_call: TRBJ2-7; v_call: TRBV12-3/TRBV12-4
cdr3_aa: CSARKPGQVVGTEAFF; cdr3_nt: TGCAGTGCTAGAAAACCGGGACAGGTGGTCGGCACTGAAGCTTTCTTT; clone_size: NA; d_call: TRBD1; j_call: TRBJ1-1; v_call: TRBV20-1
cdr3_aa: CSVIRYNEQFF; cdr3_nt: TGCAGCGTTATTAGGTACAATGAGCAGTTCTTC; clone_size: few; d_call: NA; j_call: TRBJ2-1; v_call: TRBV29-1
cdr3_aa: CASSELPGQETQYF; cdr3_nt: TGTGCCAGCAGCGAACTCCCGGGTCAAGAGACCCAGTACTTC; clone_size: NA; d_call: NA; j_call: TRBJ2-5; v_call: TRBV12-3/TRBV12-4
cdr3_aa: CASGLVPGDEQYF; cdr3_nt: TGTGCTAGTGGTTTGGTACCGGGGGACGAGCAGTACTTC; clone_size: NA; d_call: NA; j_call: TRBJ2-7; v_call: TRBV12-5
cdr3_aa: CATSGRDRNTEAFF; cdr3_nt: TGTGCCACCAGTGGACGGGACAGAAACACTGAAGCTTTCTTT; clone_size: NA; d_call: TRBD1; j_call: TRBJ1-1; v_call: TRBV24-1
cdr3_aa: CASRVGGRRNEQFF; cdr3_nt: TGTGCCAGCAGGGTGGGGGGGCGGCGGAATGAGCAGTTCTTC; clone_size: many; d_call: NA; j_call: TRBJ2-1; v_call: TRBV7-2
cdr3_aa: CASSPGTTDEQYF; cdr3_nt: TGTGCCAGCAGCCCTGGGACTACGGACGAGCAGTACTTC; clone_size: NA; d_call: TRBD2; j_call: TRBJ2-7; v_call: TRBV7-3
cdr3_aa: CASSVDPTGIYGYTF; cdr3_nt: TGTGCCAGCAGCGTAGATCCGACAGGGATCTATGGCTACACCTTC; clone_size: few; d_call: TRBD1; j_call: TRBJ1-2; v_call: TRBV9
cdr3_aa: CASSSALNTAGQYF; cdr3_nt: TGTGCCAGCAGTTCAGCCCTAAACACGGCCGGGCAGTACTTC; clone_size: NA; d_call: NA; j_call: TRBJ2-7; v_call: TRBV6-5
cdr3_aa: CATSTSDSYNEQFF; cdr3_nt: TGTGCCACCAGCACCTCGGACAGTTACAATGAGCAGTTCTTC; clone_size: few; d_call: NA; j_call: TRBJ2-1; v_call: TRBV15
cdr3_aa: CASSSGFSGANVLTF; cdr3_nt: TGTGCCAGCAGTTCCGGGTTCTCTGGGGCCAACGTCCTGACTTTC; clone_size: few; d_call: NA; j_call: TRBJ2-6; v_call: TRBV6-2/TRBV6-3
cdr3_aa: CAIRKGPNYGYTF; cdr3_nt: TGTGCCATCAGAAAGGGACCGAACTATGGCTACACCTTC; clone_size: NA; d_call: NA; j_call: TRBJ1-2; v_call: TRBV7-9
cdr3_aa: CASSSNTGLNNIQYF; cdr3_nt: TGTGCCAGCAGTTCCAACACCGGGCTCAACAACATTCAGTACTTC; clone_size: many; d_call: NA; j_call: TRBJ2-4; v_call: TRBV27
cdr3_aa: CATSEPGTEAFF; cdr3_nt: TGTGCCACCAGTGAGCCGGGCACTGAAGCTTTCTTT; clone_size: NA; d_call: NA; j_call: TRBJ1-1; v_call: TRBV24-1
cdr3_aa: CSVGGTGGFQETQYF; cdr3_nt: TGCAGCGTGGGCGGGACAGGGGGATTCCAAGAGACCCAGTACTTC; clone_size: NA; d_call: TRBD1; j_call: TRBJ2-5; v_call: TRBV29-1
cdr3_aa: CSATPSGTYEQYF; cdr3_nt: TGCAGTGCCACACCTAGCGGGACCTACGAGCAGTACTTC; clone_size: NA; d_call: TRBD2; j_call: TRBJ2-7; v_call: TRBV20-1
cdr3_aa: CASSVGSVSSYNEQFF; cdr3_nt: TGTGCCAGCAGCGTAGGGTCGGTCTCCTCCTACAATGAGCAGTTCTTC; clone_size: once; d_call: NA; j_call: TRBJ2-1; v_call: TRBV9
cdr3_aa: CASSPGDPETQYF; cdr3_nt: TGTGCCAGCAGCCCAGGGGATCCGGAGACCCAGTACTTC; clone_size: NA; d_call: NA; j_call: TRBJ2-5; v_call: TRBV7-9
cdr3_aa: CASSSRTVQETQYF; cdr3_nt: TGTGCCAGCAGCTCTAGGACGGTCCAAGAGACCCAGTACTTC; clone_size: NA; d_call: NA; j_call: TRBJ2-5; v_call: TRBV5-5
cdr3_aa: CASGSLYEQYF; cdr3_nt: TGTGCCAGCGGATCCCTCTACGAGCAGTACTTC; clone_size: NA; d_call: NA; j_call: TRBJ2-7; v_call: TRBV12-3/TRBV12-4
cdr3_aa: CASSQERLARNNEQFF; cdr3_nt: TGCGCCAGCAGCCAAGAGAGACTAGCGCGCAACAATGAGCAGTTCTTC; clone_size: NA; d_call: TRBD2; j_call: TRBJ2-1; v_call: TRBV4-3
cdr3_aa: CARAGLGETQYF; cdr3_nt: TGTGCCAGAGCGGGACTCGGGGAGACCCAGTACTTC; clone_size: NA; d_call: TRBD2; j_call: TRBJ2-5; v_call: TRBV2
cdr3_aa: CASSRQATEGGYEQYF; cdr3_nt: TGTGCCAGCAGTCGGCAGGCGACGGAGGGGGGATACGAGCAGTACTTC; clone_size: NA; d_call: NA; j_call: TRBJ2-7; v_call: TRBV6-6
cdr3_aa: CASSPATGPVGTQYF; cdr3_nt: TGTGCCAGCAGTCCCGCGACAGGACCGGTCGGTACGCAGTATTTT; clone_size: few; d_call: NA; j_call: TRBJ2-3; v_call: TRBV6-5
cdr3_aa: CASSSPLASGRNEQFF; cdr3_nt: TGTGCCAGCAGTTCCCCCCTGGCTAGCGGGAGAAATGAGCAGTTCTTC; clone_size: NA; d_call: TRBD2; j_call: TRBJ2-1; v_call: TRBV28
cdr3_aa: CASSPAGQGRYNEQFF; cdr3_nt: TGTGCCAGCAGCCCGGCCGGACAGGGGAGGTACAATGAGCAGTTCTTC; clone_size: NA; d_call: TRBD1; j_call: TRBJ2-1; v_call: TRBV7-7
cdr3_aa: CSARDSGDGYTF; cdr3_nt: TGCAGTGCTAGAGATAGCGGGGATGGCTACACCTTC; clone_size: few; d_call: NA; j_call: TRBJ1-2; v_call: TRBV20-1
cdr3_aa: CAGGGGKDYEQYF; cdr3_nt: TGTGCCGGCGGGGGGGGGAAGGACTACGAGCAGTACTTC; clone_size: NA; d_call: TRBD2; j_call: TRBJ2-7; v_call: TRBV25-1
cdr3_aa: CASSPYTPKRRVYNEQYF; cdr3_nt: TGTGCCAGCAGCCCGTATACCCCCAAGCGCCGGGTTTACAATGAGCAGTACTTC; clone_size: NA; d_call: NA; j_call: TRBJ2-7; v_call: TRBV5-6
cdr3_aa: CASSVGAGFDSRFSEQYF; cdr3_nt: TGTGCCAGCAGCGTGGGGGCTGGTTTCGACAGCCGTTTCTCCGAGCAGTACTTC; clone_size: few; d_call: NA; j_call: TRBJ2-7; v_call: TRBV9
cdr3_aa: CASSLGRGRAEAFF; cdr3_nt: TGTGCCAGCAGCTTAGGGAGGGGGCGGGCTGAAGCTTTCTTT; clone_size: NA; d_call: TRBD1; j_call: TRBJ1-1; v_call: TRBV13
cdr3_aa: CAGPPGPEAFF; cdr3_nt: TGCGCCGGACCCCCGGGCCCTGAAGCTTTCTTT; clone_size: NA; d_call: NA; j_call: TRBJ1-1; v_call: TRBV5-1
cdr3_aa: CSAWGGLAGVGGEQYF; cdr3_nt: TGCAGTGCTTGGGGGGGACTAGCGGGAGTTGGAGGCGAGCAGTACTTC; clone_size: NA; d_call: TRBD2; j_call: TRBJ2-7; v_call: TRBV20-1
cdr3_aa: CASSPREGGTEAFF; cdr3_nt: TGTGCCAGCTCACCCCGGGAGGGGGGCACTGAAGCTTTCTTT; clone_size: NA; d_call: NA; j_call: TRBJ1-1; v_call: TRBV18
cdr3_aa: CASSQDVRTSGRDTQYF; cdr3_nt: TGTGCCAGCAGCCAAGATGTCAGGACTAGCGGGAGAGATACGCAGTATTTT; clone_size: few; d_call: TRBD2; j_call: TRBJ2-3; v_call: TRBV4-2
cdr3_aa: CASSLGQARPGYF; cdr3_nt: TGTGCCAGCAGCTTAGGCCAGGCCCGGCCGGGGTATTTT; clone_size: NA; d_call: NA; j_call: TRBJ2-3; v_call: TRBV7-6
cdr3_aa: CSARPRPDGEQFF; cdr3_nt: TGCAGTGCTAGACCCCGCCCAGATGGTGAGCAGTTTTTC; clone_size: NA; d_call: NA; j_call: TRBJ2-1; v_call: TRBV20-1
cdr3_aa: CASNLAASYNEQFF; cdr3_nt: TGTGCCAGCAACTTAGCGGCTTCCTACAATGAGCAGTTCTTC; clone_size: NA; d_call: NA; j_call: TRBJ2-1; v_call: TRBV6-1
cdr3_aa: CATSRDFTEQFF; cdr3_nt: TGTGCCACCAGCAGAGATTTTACTGAGCAGTTCTTC; clone_size: few; d_call: NA; j_call: TRBJ2-1; v_call: TRBV15
cdr3_aa: CASSIEGGSSYEQYF; cdr3_nt: TGTGCCAGTTCGATAGAGGGCGGGAGCTCCTACGAGCAGTACTTC; clone_size: NA; d_call: TRBD2; j_call: TRBJ2-7; v_call: TRBV11-2
cdr3_aa: CSASMRLAVNEQFF; cdr3_nt: TGCAGTGCTAGCATGAGACTAGCGGTAAATGAGCAGTTCTTC; clone_size: NA; d_call: TRBD2; j_call: TRBJ2-1; v_call: TRBV20-1
cdr3_aa: CASSASWDTQYF; cdr3_nt: TGTGCCAGCAGCGCCTCATGGGATACGCAGTATTTT; clone_size: NA; d_call: NA; j_call: TRBJ2-3; v_call: TRBV9